These 26 T cell receptor beta chains were all obtained from the same sample, sequenced in a study of response to subunit inactivated influenza vaccine. TCRdb fed the RT-PCR reads into MiXCR, producing one record per CDR3 protein. The data show a few hundred thousand distinct CDR3 sequences, approximately 7.8% seen once. The sequenced sample was PBMCs from blood, obtained about 24 months after vaccination. All receptors come from a man aged 50-75 years who received an inactivated influenza vaccine.

The rearrangement uses TRBV5-6 and TRBJ2-2; tentative D call: TRBD2 (5 bases). CDR3 length: 13 amino acids. With 6 bases removed from V and 3 bases from J, the gap between germline ends came to 9 bases. Germline CDR1 reads SGHDT; CDR2 reads YYEEEE. CDR3 region: CASTAGYTGELFF. CDR3 DNA: TGTGCCAGCACGGCGGGCTACACCGGGGAGCTGTTTTTT.

The rearrangement links TRBV24-1 to TRBJ2-2; D is ambiguous. This CDR3 region has 17 residues. V lost 1 base to trimming and J lost 3 bases, with 14 bases between them. Germline CDR1 and CDR2: KGHDR and SFDVKD. The CDR3, as DNA: TGTGCCACCAGTGATTTTCCGGTGCCCCCTTACACCGGGGAGCTGTTTTTT. It encodes CATSDFPVPPYTGELFF.

The chain uses TRBV9 and TRBJ2-5; tentatively, D is TRBD1 (5 bases). CDR3 length: 14 amino acids. CDR1 SGDLS and CDR2 YYNGEE come from the germline V gene. Trimming shortened V by 3 bases and J by 3 bases, and 12 bases separated the two germline ends. The DNA for the CDR3 is TGTGCCAGCAGCGCTTGGGGCGGCAAAGAGACCCAGTACTTC. Protein sequence: CASSAWGGKETQYF. The variable domain in full, with the rest retrieved from reference TRBV9 and TRBJ2-5, is DSGVTQTPKHLITATGQRVTLRCSPRSGDLSVYWYQQSLDQGLQFLIQYYNGEERAKGNILERFSAQQFPDLHSELNLSSLELGDSALYFCASSAWGGKETQYFGPGTRLLVL.

This clonotype was detected many times. The chain carries TRBV7-2 and TRBJ2-1; TRBD1 aligns across 7 bases. Trimming removed 4 bases from V and 0 bases from J; junction bases left unmatched: 9. This CDR3 contains 17 residues. Germline-derived CDR1 and CDR2 are SGHTA and FQGNSA. The CDR3 protein is CASSYTGAASSYNEQFF. CDR3 bases: TGTGCCAGCAGCTACACAGGGGCCGCAAGCTCCTACAATGAGCAGTTCTTC. The whole variable domain, remainder taken from reference TRBV7-2 and TRBJ2-1, is GAGVSQSPSNKVTEKGKDVELRCDPISGHTALYWYRQSLGQGLEFLIYFQGNSAPDKSGLPSDRFSAERTGGSVSTLTIQRTQQEDSAVYLCASSYTGAASSYNEQFFGPGTRLTVL.

This clonotype was detected only a few times. CDR3 in DNA: TGTGCCTGGAGTTTCAGGGGTAATAGCAATCAGCCCCAGCATTTT. As protein: CAWSFRGNSNQPQHF. This sequence joins TRBV30 and TRBJ1-5; D is possibly TRBD1 (6 bases). Germline V gene lookup returns CDR1 GTSNPN and CDR2 SVGIG (reference sequence). With 2 bases removed from V and 0 bases from J, the gap between germline ends came to 11 bases. The CDR3 runs 15 residues. The full variable domain, completed using reference TRBV30 and TRBJ1-5, is SQTIHQWPATLVQPVGSPLSLECTVEGTSNPNLYWYRQAAGRGLQLLFYSVGIGQISSEVPQNLSASRPQDRQFILSSKKLLLSDSGFYLCAWSFRGNSNQPQHFGDGTRLSIL.

This clonotype occurred many times. The rearrangement uses TRBV5-1 and TRBJ2-7; 10 positions agree with TRBD2. Trimming cost V 2 bases and J 2 bases; bases outside gene matches: 4. Germline CDR1 reads SGHRS; CDR2 reads YFSETQ. The CDR3 covers 15 residues. DNA for the CDR3: TGCGCCAGCAGCTTCCAACTAGCGGGGACCTACGAGCAGTACTTC. This sequence encodes CASSFQLAGTYEQYF. Together with reference TRBV5-1 and TRBJ2-7, the CDR3 gives the full variable domain: KAGVTQTPRYLIKTRGQQVTLSCSPISGHRSVSWYQQTPGQGLQFLFEYFSETQRNKGNFPGRFSGRQFSNSRSEMNVSTLELGDSALYLCASSFQLAGTYEQYFGPGTRLTVT.

This CDR3 is CASSLEIKGTARSSGANVLTF. CDR3 coding DNA: TGTGCCAGCAGCTTAGAAATCAAAGGGACAGCCAGAAGCTCTGGGGCCAACGTCCTGACTTTC. The rearrangement links TRBV11-2 to TRBJ2-6; 7 positions agree with TRBD1. CDR3 length: 21 amino acids. J lost 0 bases, V lost 0 bases, and 14 bases had no gene match. Germline values: CDR1 SGHAT, CDR2 FQNNGV.

V gene TRBV12-3 or TRBV12-4 combines with J gene TRBJ2-3; D perhaps matches TRBD2 (5 bases). V was cut by 3 bases and J by 6 bases, with 10 bases left in between. The CDR3 covers 13 residues. In DNA form, the CDR3 reads TGTGCCAGCAGTTTTATAGAGGGCGATACGCAGTATTTT. Translated: CASSFIEGDTQYF.

This clonotype was recorded a few times. V usage is TRBV20-1 and J usage is TRBJ2-4, with D perhaps matching TRBD1 (6 bases). The ends were cut back, 2 bases at V and 0 bases at J, with 11 bases in the middle. Germline V CDR1 and CDR2: DFQATT, SNEGSKA (reference sequence). This CDR3 has 15 amino acids. Here the CDR3 DNA reads TGCAGTGCTAGACAGCAGGGGATAGCCAAAAACATTCAGTACTTC. Encoded protein: CSARQQGIAKNIQYF.

The chain carries TRBV12-3 or TRBV12-4 and TRBJ1-2; TRBD1 agrees at 9 bases. V lost 2 bases to trimming and J lost 4 bases; unmatched junction nucleotides: 5. The CDR3 covers 15 residues. The CDR3 sequence is CASSLRTGVGYGYTF. In nucleotides, the CDR3 is TGTGCCAGCAGTTTACGGACAGGGGTTGGCTATGGCTACACCTTC.

This clonotype appeared a few times. V gene TRBV20-1 combines with J gene TRBJ2-3, with TRBD2 matching over 13 bases. The CDR3 sequence is 14 residues long. The germline V gene has CDR1 DFQATT and CDR2 SNEGSKA (reference sequence). After removal of 5 bases from V and 7 bases from J, the junction contained 6 bases not matched to a gene. This chain's CDR3 is CSAEGLAGPYTQYF. The DNA of the CDR3 is TGCAGTGCTGAGGGACTAGCGGGGCCATATACGCAGTATTTT.

Here the CDR3 reads CASSHGTIDSPLHF. The DNA for the CDR3 is TGTGCCAGCAGCCACGGGACAATCGATTCACCCCTCCACTTT. The chain carries TRBV3-1 and TRBJ1-6, with D perhaps matching TRBD1 (6 bases). The V end was cut by 3 bases, the J end by 8 bases, with 11 bases between. The CDR3 has 14 amino acids. Germline V gives CDR1 LGHDT, CDR2 YNNKEL (reference sequence).

This clonotype has just a few counts. CDR3 region: CSVKGLPYNEQFF. CDR3 DNA sequence: TGCAGCGTCAAGGGTTTGCCCTACAATGAGCAGTTCTTC. V is TRBV29-1 and J is TRBJ2-1, with D unresolved. In germline, CDR1 is SQVTM, CDR2 ANQGSEA. This CDR3 has 13 amino acids. Trimming took off 6 bases at V and 2 bases at J, with 11 bases between the two ends.

This sequence joins TRBV7-8 and TRBJ1-4, with D possibly being TRBD1 (5 bases). The CDR3 has 16 amino acids. Germline V gene sequence: CDR1 SGHVS, CDR2 FQNEAQ. Trimming shortened V by 5 bases and J by 7 bases, and 20 bases separated the two germline ends. The CDR3 here is CASSQKERRGGEKLFF. CDR3 in DNA: TGTGCCAGCAGCCAGAAGGAGAGAAGGGGAGGTGAAAAACTGTTTTTT.

This clonotype was observed a few times. This sequence joins TRBV20-1 and TRBJ2-4; D is undetermined. V gave up 3 bases and J gave up 2 bases, with 20 bases separating them. Germline CDR1 is DFQATT and CDR2 is SNEGSKA (reference sequence). This CDR3 contains 17 residues. Here the CDR3 DNA reads TGCAGTGCTAGTCCTATCACTGGACGAGGAACCAAAAACATTCAGTACTTC. Translation: CSASPITGRGTKNIQYF.

This clonotype was counted only a few times. The chain employs TRBV11-2 and TRBJ1-6, with TRBD1 identical over 9 bases. The CDR3 extends over 14 amino acids. Germline CDR1 reads SGHAT; CDR2 reads FQNNGV. The V and J ends lost 5 bases and 14 bases, in that order; junction bases with no gene match: 10. CDR3 amino acids: CASSPGTGPSALHF. The CDR3 region has the DNA TGTGCCAGCAGCCCCGGGACAGGGCCATCGGCCCTCCACTTT.

This clonotype has just a few counts. This chain connects TRBV10-3 to TRBJ2-1; D gene unclear. This CDR3 is 13 amino acids long. The V and J ends lost 3 bases and 10 bases respectively, with 13 bases between them. Germline V CDR1 and CDR2: ENHRY, SYGVKD. The CDR3 sequence: CAISDPNAVEQFF. The CDR3 region has the DNA TGTGCCATCAGTGATCCTAACGCGGTAGAGCAGTTCTTC.

This clonotype was found many times. The chain couples TRBV20-1 to TRBJ1-1; D not resolved. V lost 6 bases and J lost 0, with 11 bases in between. Germline V lookup: CDR1 DFQATT, CDR2 SNEGSKA (reference sequence). The CDR3 extends over 13 amino acids. CDR3 sequence: CSAVTSMNTEAFF. CDR3 DNA: TGCAGTGCGGTCACCTCCATGAACACTGAAGCTTTCTTT.

This chain uses TRBV27 with TRBJ2-1; no clear D gene. The CDR3 extends over 14 amino acids. V lost 5 bases, J lost 4 bases, and 12 bases lay in between. The germline CDR1 and CDR2 sequences are MNHEY and SMNVEV (reference sequence). CDR3 nucleotides: TGTGCCAGCAGTCAGCGCCAACCATACAATGAGCAGTTCTTC. Translating it yields CASSQRQPYNEQFF.

This rearrangement joins TRBV5-4 to TRBJ2-3, with D tentatively TRBD1 or TRBD2 (5 bases each). CDR1 is SGHNT, CDR2 YYREEE, per germline (reference sequence). Trimming stripped 4 bases from V and 0 bases from J, with 9 bases between. The CDR3 loop spans 14 amino acids. The CDR3 spells CASSRDGSTDTQYF. The CDR3 bases are TGTGCCAGCAGCCGGGACGGAAGCACAGATACGCAGTATTTT.

J is TRBJ2-3 and V is TRBV28, with a tentative D call TRBD2 (5 bases). The germline V gene encodes CDR1 MDHEN and CDR2 SYDVKM. The CDR3 runs to 15 residues. V lost 3 bases and J 3 bases, leaving 13 bases between the germline ends. CDR3 DNA: TGTGCCAGCAGTTTCCGTGGGAGTGAGACAGATACGCAGTATTTT. Its protein product is CASSFRGSETDTQYF.

The chain couples TRBV4-3 to TRBJ2-7; 8 nucleotides line up with TRBD2. The CDR3 covers 16 residues. In germline, CDR1 is LGHNA, CDR2 YSLEER. V lost 1 base, J lost 2 bases, and 7 bases stayed unmatched. The CDR3 DNA reads as TGCGCCAGCAGCCAAGGTTTTTTAGCGGGGACCTACGAGCAGTACTTC. This encodes CASSQGFLAGTYEQYF.

This clonotype was found many times. V and J are TRBV7-2 and TRBJ2-2; D unresolved. The CDR3 length is 14 residues. V lost 2 bases, J lost 2 bases, and 6 bases lay in between. Germline CDR1 and CDR2: SGHTA and FQGNSA. This chain's CDR3 is CASSLSSNTGELFF. Written as DNA, the CDR3 is TGTGCCAGCAGCTTATCCAGTAACACCGGGGAGCTGTTTTTT.

This chain uses TRBV20-1 with TRBJ1-2; D unclear. The V gene's germline CDR1 is DFQATT and CDR2 SNEGSKA (reference sequence). This CDR3 region has 12 residues. V lost 6 bases and J 8 bases, leaving 16 bases between the germline ends. CDR3 nucleotides: TGCAGTGCCCAAGGCCCAGCAACAGGCTACACCTTC. Encoded protein: CSAQGPATGYTF.

This chain joins TRBV29-1 and TRBJ2-5, with D uncertain. Trimming shortened V by 7 bases and J by 7 bases, and 16 bases separated the two germline ends. Germline values: CDR1 SQVTM, CDR2 ANQGSEA. CDR3 length: 12 amino acids. The CDR3 reads CSAEEQLGTQYF. CDR3 DNA: TGCAGCGCCGAGGAACAGCTTGGGACCCAGTACTTC.

This clonotype has at least ten counts. The chain joins TRBV29-1 to TRBJ2-7; TRBD1 might be the D (7 bases). V was trimmed by 4 bases and J by 1 base, leaving 14 bases between them. The length of the CDR3 is 14 residues. Germline V lookup: CDR1 SQVTM, CDR2 ANQGSEA. In DNA form, the CDR3 reads TGCAGCGTTGCAGGGGGGACAGTGTCCTACGAGCAGTACTTC. Residues: CSVAGGTVSYEQYF.